The 10 T cell receptor beta chains presented below share a single source sample, sequenced in a study of CD8 T cells in Susac syndrome. Random hexamers served to reverse transcribe roughly 0.5 to 1 ug RNA. TCRdb used MiXCR to reprocess the immunoSEQ multiplex PCR reads, holding one entry per CDR3 protein. In the table there are under 200,000 distinct CDR3 sequences, 91% of which are singletons. The specimen was CD4+ T cells from PBMCs. These receptors came from a human donor with Susac syndrome.

This chain joins TRBV7-9 and TRBJ1-5; D is ambiguous. Germline CDR1 and CDR2: SEHNR and FQNEAQ (reference sequence). This CDR3 contains 17 residues. Trimming shortened V by 1 base and J by 2 bases, and 15 bases separated the two germline ends. CDR3 protein: CASSLGAHGVGNQPQHF. In DNA form, the CDR3 reads TGTGCCAGCAGCTTAGGTGCCCATGGGGTAGGCAATCAGCCCCAGCATTTT.

This chain connects TRBV20-1 to TRBJ1-1, with 7 bases fitting TRBD1. Losses at the gene ends were 2 bases for V and 10 bases for J; bases not matched to a gene: 10. The CDR3 contains 13 residues. Germline CDR1 and CDR2: DFQATT and SNEGSKA (reference sequence). CDR3 sequence: CSARSEEGARAFF. The CDR3 region has the DNA TGCAGTGCTAGATCAGAGGAGGGGGCACGAGCTTTCTTT.

This chain joins TRBV19 and TRBJ2-1, with TRBD1 identical over 11 bases. Germline CDR1 is LNHDA and CDR2 is SQIVND (reference sequence). The CDR3 spans 14 residues. Germline trimming cut 6 bases from V and 8 bases from J; bases unmatched to any gene: 6. This CDR3 reads CASSLGQGGDEQFF. CDR3 DNA sequence: TGTGCCAGTAGCTTGGGACAGGGGGGCGATGAGCAGTTCTTC.

V gene TRBV18 combines with J gene TRBJ1-2, with TRBD1 as a possible D gene (6 bases). Trimming cost V 3 bases and J 10 bases, with 18 bases left between them. The CDR3 totals 14 residues. Germline CDR1 reads KGHSH; CDR2 reads LQKENI. The CDR3 loop is CASSPDSLDGSYTF. The CDR3 nucleotides are TGTGCCAGCTCACCGGACAGTTTGGACGGCTCCTACACCTTC.

This clonotype came up once. The chain has TRBV6-1 and TRBJ2-5, with D uncertain. Germline V gives CDR1 MNHNS, CDR2 SASEGT. The V end lost 7 bases, the J end lost 5 bases, and 14 bases lay between the germline ends. The CDR3 contains 13 residues. The CDR3 DNA sequence: TGTGCCAGCACCTTAGACCCCGGCGAGACCCAGTACTTC. This translates into CASTLDPGETQYF.

This clonotype showed up just once. J is TRBJ2-7 and V is TRBV11-2; D is ambiguous. CDR3 length: 10 amino acids. Trimming shortened V by 4 bases and J by 4 bases, and 2 bases separated the two germline ends. CDR1 is SGHAT and CDR2 is FQNNGV in the germline V gene. The CDR3, as DNA: TGTGCCAGCAGCTGGTACGAGCAGTACTTC. Translation: CASSWYEQYF.

This chain uses TRBV20-1 with TRBJ1-1, with 8 bases fitting TRBD1. The CDR3 runs to 12 residues. With V trimmed by 5 bases and J by 4 bases, 3 bases remained unmatched. Germline-derived CDR1 and CDR2 are DFQATT and SNEGSKA (reference sequence). The CDR3 DNA sequence: TGCAGTGCTTACAGGGGGACCACTGAAGCTTTCTTT. Translated: CSAYRGTTEAFF.

V is TRBV19 and J is TRBJ2-2, with D perhaps being TRBD1 or TRBD2 (5 bases each). CDR1 is LNHDA, CDR2 SQIVND, per germline (reference sequence). Trimming stripped 3 bases from V and 2 bases from J, with 13 bases between. The CDR3 has 16 amino acids. The CDR3 DNA reads as TGTGCCAGTAGTATTCGGGGCAGGGTCAACACCGGGGAGCTGTTTTTT. Amino acid sequence: CASSIRGRVNTGELFF.

The chain uses TRBV30 and TRBJ2-7; the D gene is possibly TRBD2 (5 bases). Trimming cost V 4 bases and J 5 bases, with 21 bases left between them. The CDR3 sequence is 15 residues long. The germline V gene encodes CDR1 GTSNPN and CDR2 SVGIG (reference sequence). CDR3 residues: CAWTPRDPGFHEQYF. DNA of the CDR3: TGTGCCTGGACCCCCCGGGATCCGGGGTTCCACGAGCAGTACTTC. Drawing the rest from reference TRBV30 and TRBJ2-7, the complete variable domain is SQTIHQWPATLVQPVGSPLSLECTVEGTSNPNLYWYRQAAGRGLQLLFYSVGIGQISSEVPQNLSASRPQDRQFILSSKKLLLSDSGFYLCAWTPRDPGFHEQYFGPGTRLTVT.

The gene calls are TRBV10-1 and TRBJ1-1, with D uncertain. CDR3 length: 12 residues. The germline V gene has CDR1 WNHNN and CDR2 SYGVQD (reference sequence). The V gene lost 11 bases and the J gene lost 1 base, with 11 bases spanning the gap. The CDR3 region is CARRSQNTEAFF. As DNA, the CDR3 is TGCGCCCGTAGGAGCCAGAACACTGAAGCTTTCTTT.